The 8 T cell receptor beta chains below come from one sample, sequenced in a study of blood T cells in healthy people across ages. For the second PCR, which ran for about 7 to 11 cycles, a sample-barcoded 5' primer and a J-beta primer mix were used. TCRdb fed the 5' RACE reads into MiXCR, producing one record per CDR3 protein. The sample carries approximately 1.5 million distinct CDR3 sequences, 42% recorded once. Sequencing was performed on blood. These receptors originate from a woman between 18 and 30 years old in good health.

This clonotype has a handful of counts. This chain links TRBV28 with TRBJ1-1; D is possibly TRBD1 (6 bases). V lost 4 bases and J 1 base, leaving 10 bases between the germline ends. CDR3 size: 14 residues. Per the germline V gene, CDR1 is MDHEN and CDR2 is SYDVKM. CDR3 sequence (DNA): TGTGCCAGCAGTTGGAGAGGGGGGAACACTGAAGCTTTCTTT. Translating gives CASSWRGGNTEAFF.

This clonotype came up once. The chain is built from TRBV5-1 and TRBJ1-3; D is ambiguous. Per germline, CDR1 SGHRS and CDR2 YFSETQ. V shed 5 bases and J shed 4 bases, with 19 bases lying between them. This CDR3 has 16 amino acids. Written as DNA, the CDR3 is TGCGCCAGCAGAGACCCTTTGAGGGATTCGGGAAACACCATATATTTT. It codes for CASRDPLRDSGNTIYF.

The V call is TRBV5-1, the J call TRBJ1-1, with 7 bases aligning to TRBD1. CDR3 length: 15 residues. Germline V gene data show CDR1 as SGHRS and CDR2 as YFSETQ. V was clipped by 3 bases and J by 3 bases; unmatched bases: 8. The CDR3 DNA is TGCGCCAGCAGCTCGGAGGACAGGCCCCACACTGAAGCTTTCTTT. This sequence encodes CASSSEDRPHTEAFF.

The chain is built from TRBV6-6 and TRBJ1-2, with 7 bases matching TRBD1. J was trimmed by 5 bases and V by 6 bases; bases with no gene match: 12. Germline CDR1 is MNHNY and CDR2 is SVGAGI (reference sequence). The CDR3 has 15 amino acids. The CDR3 reads CASRASGTDVYGYTF. The DNA of the CDR3 is TGTGCCAGCAGAGCGTCCGGGACAGACGTTTATGGCTACACCTTC.

This clonotype was observed a handful of times. The chain is built from TRBV18 and TRBJ1-1; no definite D call. Between the trimmed V and J ends, which lost 6 bases and 8 bases, there was a span of 10 bases. CDR3 length: 11 amino acids. Germline values: CDR1 KGHSH, CDR2 LQKENI. CDR3 in DNA: TGTGCCAGCTCCTACTACGCCGAAGCTTTCTTT. It is translated as CASSYYAEAFF.

Only a few counts were recorded for this clonotype. The V and J genes are TRBV7-9 and TRBJ2-3; no definite D call. The CDR3 has 17 residues. Germline CDR1 is SEHNR and CDR2 is FQNEAQ (reference sequence). V was trimmed by 6 bases and J by 0 bases, leaving 19 bases between them. The chain's CDR3 is CASRDKIRGSSTDTQYF. The CDR3 DNA follows: TGTGCCAGCAGGGATAAAATTAGAGGATCTAGCACAGATACGCAGTATTTT. Together with reference TRBV7-9 and TRBJ2-3, the CDR3 gives the full variable domain: DTGVSQNPRHKITKRGQNVTFRCDPISEHNRLYWYRQTLGQGPEFLTYFQNEAQLEKSRLLSDRFSAERPKGSFSTLEIQRTEQGDSAMYLCASRDKIRGSSTDTQYFGPGTRLTVL.

This clonotype was seen more than once but under ten times. This chain connects TRBV29-1 to TRBJ2-3, with D perhaps TRBD1 (7 bases). The CDR3 spans 14 residues. V was shortened by 0 bases and J by 3 bases, with 10 bases between the two germline ends. The germline gives CDR1 SQVTM, CDR2 ANQGSEA. The CDR3 loop is CSVEDRGETDTQYF. In DNA form, the CDR3 reads TGCAGCGTTGAAGACAGGGGGGAGACAGATACGCAGTATTTT.

This clonotype was found a few times. The chain recombines TRBV20-1 with TRBJ1-5, with D possibly TRBD1 on 6 matching bases. Germline V gene sequence: CDR1 DFQATT, CDR2 SNEGSKA (reference sequence). This CDR3 region has 15 residues. Trimming cost V 2 bases and J 3 bases, with 14 bases left between them. CDR3 nucleotides: TGCAGTGCTAGAACCTCCGGGACAATCAATCAGCCCCAGCATTTT. Protein product: CSARTSGTINQPQHF.